Listed here is a single T cell receptor beta chain. This clonotype was seen repeatedly, ten times or more. Its antigen remains undetermined. No base quality values were provided; no much bigger clone lies one nucleotide off. This sample is drawn from a study of Graves' ophthalmopathy and Graves' hyperthyroidism (dated 2018 in TCRdb). The study in broad terms: Peripheral blood was collected at initial diagnosis, prior to any treatment. TCR beta repertoire signatures were used to distinguish Graves' ophthalmopathy from Graves' hyperthyroidism and to predict progression to ophthalmopathy. In total, 135 blood samples were TCR-sequenced: some 40 ophthalmopathy, under 85 hyperthyroidism and about 17 hyperthyroidism-to-ophthalmopathy patients. To explore V-J signatures that distinguish ophthalmopathy from hyperthyroidism, a discovery set of roughly 98 patients was enrolled, made up of 43 with ophthalmopathy and 57 with stable hyperthyroidism. The independent validation cohort included 18 hyperthyroidism patients plus 17 patients who later progressed from hyperthyroidism to ophthalmopathy. In six hyperthyroidism patients, T-cell repertoires of thyroid tissue and blood were compared. After sampling, hyperthyroidism patients received methimazole starting at 30 mg daily, and ophthalmopathy patients received high-dose intravenous methylprednisolone.

Ophthalmopathy patients were characterized by moderately to severely active disease, a Clinical Activity Score of at least 3, a NOSPECS grade of at least 4, and a disease duration under 3 months. Anyone with other autoimmune diseases, uncontrolled infections, pregnancy or lactation was excluded from the study. Clinical symptoms, serum thyroxine, TRAb, thyroid ultrasound and orbital computed tomography formed the basis of the diagnosis. Using Ficoll-Paque density gradient centrifugation, PBMCs were isolated from about 9.4 ml of fresh peripheral blood. Total RNA was extracted with Trizol reagent and quality-checked on an Agilent 2100 Bioanalyzer. V drops 3 bases and J drops 7 bases, leaving 12 bases in between. From the cysteine through the phenylalanine, the CDR3 covers 13 amino acids. Solely the CDR3 DNA is kept, with 39 bases framed from the first base. The germline V gene (reference sequence) provides CDR1 LNHDA and CDR2 SQIVND.

The research as a whole found: Sample size was not predetermined statistically, and investigators were not blinded to group allocation. The 13-signature model separated ophthalmopathy from stable hyperthyroidism with roughly 88% sensitivity and approximately 83% specificity in cross-validation, and 80%/75% in the test set. Most of the expanded thyroid clonotypes with a frequency above 0.001 were also detected in blood, and it was suggested that the thyroid immune response may be reflected by blood repertoires. In validation, the model predicted ophthalmopathy progression with more than 55% sensitivity and approximately 72% specificity; 12 predicted patients were CT-confirmed with GO in a median of approximately 6.5 months.

For repertoire sequencing, TCR beta CDR3 regions were amplified from RNA transcripts. The first round of RT-PCR was done with HTBI primers and the Qiagen OneStep RT-PCR kit, and was followed by a second round of multiplex PCR, then size selection and purification. Libraries were sequenced on an Illumina HiSeq2000 using paired-end 100 bp reads. Processing in the source paper ran as follows. SOAPnuke was used to process the reads, throwing out any read that had adapters, had uncalled bases, had a mean Phred below 15, or lacked an exact constant-primer or identifier match. COPE v1.2.5 was used to merge the high-quality paired reads. Clonotypes were defined as unique nucleotide sequences and were aligned to IMGT TRB V, D and J references using MiTCR v1.1. Only V-J combinations with frequency above 0.0001 were analysed, covering more than 99% of repertoires. For each V-J combination, a TCR clonal expansion and chaos score was defined as the ratio of F50 clonal expansion to chaos observed in the TCRdist matrix. Features were reduced by Welch's t-statistics and random forest to approximately 12 V-J combinations, which fed a naive Bayes classifier. The Morisita-Horn index was used to measure how similar the thyroid and blood repertoires were. Using fastp at Q25 and MiXCR, TCRdb reprocessed the public reads and kept productive beta chains. A single entry per CDR3 protein holds the most common genes and DNA from its merged rows. These V and J calls rely on TCRdb rather than the paper's analysis. This sample is represented by almost 750,000 distinct CDR3 sequences; approximately 40% of them were singletons. Of the sample, roughly 46% is held by the ten largest clones.

Sequences were obtained from peripheral blood. This clonotype originated in an adult man with Graves' ophthalmopathy. Here the chain combines TRBV19 and TRBJ1-1, with TRBD1 perhaps the D gene, on 5 matching bases. CDR3 loop: CASSIGSGGEAFF. The DNA sequence is given as TGTGCCAGTAGTATCGGTTCGGGGGGTGAAGCTTTCTTT.